This entry lists 19 T cell receptor beta chains sequenced from one sample in a study of early T cells in non-severe SARS-CoV-2 infection. In TCRdb, the 5' RACE reads were re-called with MiXCR into one record per CDR3 protein. This sample has more than 80,000 distinct CDR3 sequences, with approximately 15% found just once. Material for sequencing was whole blood. The receptors shown here come from an adult who was a healthcare worker with PCR-confirmed SARS-CoV-2 infection or an uninfected control (not recorded which).

This chain uses TRBV2 with TRBJ1-2; 7 bases are shared with TRBD1. V was clipped by 4 bases and J by 4 bases; unmatched bases: 9. The CDR3 has 15 residues. CDR1 is SNHLY, CDR2 FYNNEI, per germline. The CDR3 region has the DNA TGTGCCAGCAGTGGGGCGCCACGGGACAGCTATGGCTACACCTTC. As protein: CASSGAPRDSYGYTF.

This clonotype occurred a few times. This chain uses TRBV6-2 or TRBV6-3 with TRBJ2-1, with D perhaps TRBD2 (6 bases). V was trimmed by 5 bases and J by 9 bases, leaving 11 bases between them. CDR1 MNHEY and CDR2 SVGEGT come from the germline V gene. This CDR3 is 12 amino acids long. The CDR3 region is CASSQARGEQFF. The CDR3 coding sequence is TGTGCCAGCAGTCAGGCGCGGGGTGAGCAGTTCTTC.

A few counts support this clonotype. This chain uses TRBV20-1 with TRBJ2-1; 7 nucleotides align to TRBD1. J gave up 7 bases and V 5 bases, and 17 bases lay outside the gene matches. Germline CDR1 DFQATT, CDR2 SNEGSKA (reference sequence). CDR3 length: 16 amino acids. CDR3 DNA: TGCAGTGCTCCCAAACCGGGACAGACTTTCAGAAATGAGCAGTTCTTC. This gives the protein CSAPKPGQTFRNEQFF.

This clonotype was detected a few times. The chain links TRBV20-1 to TRBJ1-2; D is unclear. The CDR3 is made up of 11 amino acids. Trimming cost V 6 bases and J 1 base, with 6 bases left between them. Germline CDR1 and CDR2: DFQATT and SNEGSKA (reference sequence). For the CDR3, the DNA is TGCAGTGCCCCCCTTAACTATGGCTACACCTTC. Its translation is CSAPLNYGYTF.

V and J are TRBV29-1 and TRBJ2-7, with TRBD1 matching 7 bases. After removal of 7 bases from V and 3 bases from J, the junction contained 9 bases not matched to a gene. The CDR3 length is 13 residues. Looked up from germline, CDR1 is SQVTM and CDR2 is ANQGSEA. CDR3 loop: CSGVGQNYYEQYF. In nucleotides, the CDR3 is TGCAGCGGCGTGGGACAGAATTACTACGAGCAGTACTTC.

CDR3 loop: CASINSRTEQGKAFF. CDR3 in DNA: TGTGCCAGCATCAACTCTCGGACAGAGCAAGGGAAAGCTTTCTTT. The rearrangement uses TRBV12-3 or TRBV12-4 and TRBJ1-1, with D perhaps matching TRBD1 (6 bases). There are 15 residues in the CDR3. V was cut by 7 bases and J by 9 bases, with 24 bases left in between.

This clonotype was detected only a few times. This chain joins TRBV27 and TRBJ1-1; the match to TRBD1 covers 9 bases. Trimming removed 5 bases from V and 2 bases from J; junction bases left unmatched: 12. This CDR3 is built from 17 residues. Germline lookup yields CDR1 MNHEY and CDR2 SMNVEV (reference sequence). The CDR3 sequence is CASSPLLGQGANTEAFF. The CDR3 DNA is TGTGCCAGCAGTCCCCTACTGGGACAGGGAGCAAACACTGAAGCTTTCTTT.

This sequence joins TRBV11-2 and TRBJ1-1; tentatively, D is TRBD1 (5 bases). V gave up 4 bases and J gave up 7 bases, with 16 bases separating them. This CDR3 has 14 residues. Germline values: CDR1 SGHAT, CDR2 FQNNGV. CDR3 sequence reads: CASSSIRRGYEAFF. As DNA, the CDR3 is TGTGCCAGCAGCTCCATCCGCCGGGGGTATGAAGCTTTCTTT.

This clonotype turned up a few times. The chain recombines TRBV5-5 with TRBJ1-1; maybe TRBD1 (5 bases). Trimming removed 2 bases from V and 5 bases from J, with 16 bases in between. Germline V gives CDR1 SGHKS, CDR2 YYEKEE (reference sequence). This CDR3 spans 15 amino acids. Here the CDR3 DNA reads TGTGCCAGCAGCTTCTGGGGGGGTCTTTGGACTGAAGCTTTCTTT. Translating gives CASSFWGGLWTEAFF.

V is TRBV29-1 and J is TRBJ2-3; no reliable D call. The V end lost 2 bases, the J end lost 2 bases, and 8 bases lay between the germline ends. This CDR3 contains 13 residues. CDR1 and CDR2 from the germline V gene are SQVTM and ANQGSEA. CDR3 in amino acids: CSVEWPATDTQYF. The CDR3 DNA sequence: TGCAGCGTTGAATGGCCTGCCACAGATACGCAGTATTTT.

This chain links TRBV28 with TRBJ2-6, with no clear D. The CDR3 loop spans 13 amino acids. Trimming pared 6 bases from V and 4 bases from J, leaving 7 bases between. Germline V CDR1 and CDR2: MDHEN, SYDVKM. Written as DNA, the CDR3 is TGTGCCAGCAGACAGCCCGGGGCCAACGTCCTGACTTTC. This gives the protein CASRQPGANVLTF.

This clonotype has ten or more counts. The V and J genes are TRBV19 and TRBJ2-1; 14 bases agree with TRBD2. This CDR3 comprises 20 residues. Germline CDR1 and CDR2: LNHDA and SQIVND (reference sequence). V shed 7 bases and J 4 bases; nucleotides not matched to a gene: 18. The CDR3 loop reads CASTKTGGTSGRRTYNEQFF. The CDR3, as DNA: TGTGCCAGTACCAAAACAGGGGGGACTAGCGGGAGAAGAACTTACAATGAGCAGTTCTTC.

The chain employs TRBV7-9 and TRBJ2-3, with TRBD1 matching over 9 bases. The CDR3 is made up of 14 amino acids. The ends lost 5 bases at V and 0 bases at J; junction bases unmatched: 0. Germline values: CDR1 SEHNR, CDR2 FQNEAQ (reference sequence). This CDR3 reads CASSGTGSTDTQYF. The CDR3 DNA reads TGTGCCAGCAGCGGGACAGGGAGCACAGATACGCAGTATTTT.

This clonotype was observed a few times. This chain uses TRBV19 with TRBJ1-4; possible D gene TRBD1, 5 bases. V lost 7 bases, J lost 8 bases, and 17 bases lay in between. The CDR3 loop spans 14 amino acids. Germline V gives CDR1 LNHDA, CDR2 SQIVND (reference sequence). The CDR3 DNA reads TGTGCCAGTACCTCAGGGTTCAGAGCGGAAAAACTGTTTTTT. Translation: CASTSGFRAEKLFF.

This clonotype appeared a few times. The chain couples TRBV21-1 to TRBJ2-5; TRBD2 is taken as the D call from the table, unchecked against the DNA. TRBV21-1 is given as a pseudogene. The CDR3 contains 16 residues. The CDR3 spells CASSKSQSGVQETQYF. As DNA, the CDR3 is TGTGCCAGCAGCAAGTCTCAAAGCGGGGTCCAAGAGACCCAGTACTTC.

The rearrangement uses TRBV29-1 and TRBJ1-1; weak D call: TRBD1 (5 bases). The V gene lost 0 bases and the J gene lost 7 bases, with 15 bases spanning the gap. The CDR3 spans 14 residues. Germline V gene sequence: CDR1 SQVTM, CDR2 ANQGSEA. CDR3: CSVEEGGRGFEAFF. The CDR3, as DNA: TGCAGCGTTGAAGAGGGAGGGAGGGGCTTTGAAGCTTTCTTT.

This clonotype showed up just a few times. V gene TRBV3-1 combines with J gene TRBJ2-2; D remains ambiguous. Deletions cut 4 bases from V and 4 bases from J, with 4 bases between. Germline CDR1 is LGHDT and CDR2 is YNNKEL (reference sequence). CDR3 length: 12 amino acids. DNA for the CDR3: TGTGCCAGCAGCCGACTCACCGGGGAGCTGTTTTTT. Translating it yields CASSRLTGELFF. The entire variable domain, with the rest obtained from reference TRBV3-1 and TRBJ2-2, is as follows: DTAVSQTPKYLVTQMGNDKSIKCEQNLGHDTMYWYKQDSKKFLKIMFSYNNKELIINETVPNRFSPKSPDKAHLNLHINSLELGDSAVYFCASSRLTGELFFGEGSRLTVL.

J is TRBJ2-1 and V is TRBV30; tentatively, D is TRBD2 (5 bases). The ends were cut back, 2 bases at V and 0 bases at J, with 8 bases in the middle. Germline loops: CDR1 GTSNPN, CDR2 SVGIG (reference sequence). There are 14 residues in the CDR3. This CDR3 reads CAWSFGSSYNEQFF. Here the CDR3 DNA reads TGTGCCTGGAGTTTTGGGAGCTCCTACAATGAGCAGTTCTTC.

This clonotype was picked up a small number of times. The rearrangement joins TRBV2 to TRBJ2-3; 7 nucleotides line up with TRBD1. This CDR3 region has 17 residues. From germline, CDR1 is SNHLY and CDR2 FYNNEI. After removal of 0 bases from V and 1 base from J, the junction contained 7 bases not matched to a gene. In DNA, the CDR3 is TGTGCCAGCAGTGAAGCGCTAGGGGGCTGGGGCACAGATACGCAGTATTTT. It translates to CASSEALGGWGTDTQYF. Combining the CDR3 with reference TRBV2 and TRBJ2-3 gives the whole variable domain EPEVTQTPSHQVTQMGQEVILRCVPISNHLYFYWYRQILGQKVEFLVSFYNNEISEKSEIFDDQFSVERPDGSNFTLKIRSTKLEDSAMYFCASSEALGGWGTDTQYFGPGTRLTVL.